The sequence of this T cell receptor beta chain was determined in a study of T cells in tuberculosis (dated by TCRdb to 2016 to 2019). Study-level background: The study combined CD1B tetramers and high-throughput TCR immunosequencing to characterize T cells specific for the mycobacterial lipid antigen glucose monomycolate (GMM). PBMC from active tuberculosis patients were archived either before standard anti-tuberculosis treatment began or within 7 days of the start of that treatment. With over nine people per group, a South African clinical cohort compared IGRA-negative adolescents, IGRA-positive adolescents with latent tuberculosis, and adults with active tuberculosis.

Explained via the paper, the time point label denotes: new active TB diagnosis, blood taken before or within 7 days of starting treatment. Patients with active tuberculosis were defined as newly diagnosed, HIV-seronegative South African adults aged 18 years or older. Confirmation of active tuberculosis was based on positive sputum smear microscopy and/or a positive M. tuberculosis culture. Immunosequencing was performed on unsorted cryopreserved PBMC, with 90,000 to 100,000 T cells per clinical donor covered on average. The germline V gene specifies MDHEN as CDR1 and SYDVKM as CDR2. The CDR3 numbers 15 residues from cysteine through phenylalanine. Here the CDR3 DNA is all that survives: 45 bases in frame from base 1. Here V drops 6 bases and J drops 0 bases, and the junction holds 6 bases not matched to any gene. What the authors observed across the whole study: Shorter CDR3-alpha lengths in active tuberculosis patients partly drove the smaller NN-distances, and the TCR-beta difference was not statistically significant. Smaller mean NN-distances to GMM-specific TCRs were observed in active tuberculosis TCR-alpha repertoires than in IGRA-negative controls, suggesting clonal expansion of GMM-specific TCRs. Clinical samples were selected based on which cryopreserved specimens were available, and the active tuberculosis cases were adults whereas the controls were adolescents. An accuracy of just under 90% (AUROC 0.75 to 0.9) was reached by a classifier using the diverse GMM-specific repertoire, compared with 60% to 70% accuracy when GEM motif frequencies were used.

Points on this clone: Its specific antigen is unknown. Within one base of it there is no much larger clone, and no base qualities were kept.

The immunoSEQ multiplex PCR assay was used to generate TCR libraries, with TCR-beta and/or TCR-alpha/delta assays applied to each sample. The Illumina high-throughput platform was used to sequence the amplified TCR libraries. Processing in the source paper ran as follows. Clustering and dimensionality reduction relied on pairwise TCRdist distances among GMM-specific receptors from T cells that were either sorted ex vivo or expanded in vitro. Each clinical repertoire was assigned a mean NN-distance score, defined as the average TCRdist to the nearest 10% of tetramer-positive reference sequences. To compute GEM TCR motif frequency, the fraction of unique TCRs matching known GEM sequences by V/J usage and CDR3 length was calculated. Linear discriminant analysis with leave-one-out cross-validation, implemented in scikit-learn, was used to classify active tuberculosis. This is the immuneACCESS table as TCRdb keeps it, with only in-frame sequences that have V and J called. A part of the clones is gone; compared with another copy, unresolved V genes explain less than half, and the rest is unexplained. That table is the source of V, J and clone size, and D and trimming were worked out from the DNA. In this sample the table shows some 40,000 clones, around 94% of which occur a single time. Almost 4.5% of the sample is taken by the ten largest.

This clonotype originated in an adult with tuberculosis. The chain is encoded by TRBV28 joined to TRBJ2-7; a stretch of 9 junction bases matches TRBD2. Source: PBMCs, taken at tuberculosis diagnosis. Read as DNA, the sequence is TGTGCCAGCAGGGTAGCGGGGGCCCTCTCCTACGAGCAGTACTTC. It translates as CASRVAGALSYEQYF.